This T cell receptor beta chain came from a study of blood T cell repertoires in COVID-19. Here immunoSEQ multiplex PCR was the method, and the copy in TCRdb shows in-frame clones only, minus some. The sample has 120,000 or so clones; roughly 86% are singletons. CDR1 is SGHNT and CDR2 is YYREEE in the germline V gene (reference sequence). V was trimmed by 0 bases and J by 5 bases, leaving 11 bases between them. The CDR3 runs to 14 residues. Sequenced sample: peripheral blood. J is TRBJ2-5 and V is TRBV5-4; D is possibly TRBD2 (6 bases). This receptor was taken from an older woman with acute or convalescent COVID-19. DNA of the CDR3: TGTGCCAGCAGCTTGGCGGGAGTACAGGAGACCCAGTACTTC. It translates to CASSLAGVQETQYF.